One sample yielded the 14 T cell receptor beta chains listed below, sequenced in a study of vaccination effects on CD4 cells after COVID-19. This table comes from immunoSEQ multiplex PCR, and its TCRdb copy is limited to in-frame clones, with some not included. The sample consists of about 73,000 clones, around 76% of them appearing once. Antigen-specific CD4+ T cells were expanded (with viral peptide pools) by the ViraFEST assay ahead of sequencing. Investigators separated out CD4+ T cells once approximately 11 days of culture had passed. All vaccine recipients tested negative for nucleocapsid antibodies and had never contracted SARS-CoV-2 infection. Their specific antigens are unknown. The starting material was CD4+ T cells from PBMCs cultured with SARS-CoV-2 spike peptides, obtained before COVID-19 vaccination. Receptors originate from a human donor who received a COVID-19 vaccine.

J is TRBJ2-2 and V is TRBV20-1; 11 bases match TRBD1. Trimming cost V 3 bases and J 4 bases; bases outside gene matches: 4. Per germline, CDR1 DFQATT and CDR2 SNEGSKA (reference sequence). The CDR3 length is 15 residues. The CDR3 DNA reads TGCAGTGCTAGTTGGACAGGGGGCGTCACCGGGGAGCTGTTTTTT. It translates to CSASWTGGVTGELFF.

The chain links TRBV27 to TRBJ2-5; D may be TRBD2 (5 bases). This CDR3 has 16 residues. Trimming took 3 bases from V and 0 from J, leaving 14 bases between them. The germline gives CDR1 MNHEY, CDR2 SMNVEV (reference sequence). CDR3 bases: TGTGCCAGCAGTTTCACTAGACGCACGTACCAAGAGACCCAGTACTTC. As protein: CASSFTRRTYQETQYF.

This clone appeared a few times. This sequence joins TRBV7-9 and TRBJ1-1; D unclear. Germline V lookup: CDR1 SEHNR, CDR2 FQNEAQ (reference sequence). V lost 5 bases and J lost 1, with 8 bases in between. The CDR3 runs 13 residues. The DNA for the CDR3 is TGTGCCAGCAGCCTTAAGTGGAACACTGAAGCTTTCTTT. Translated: CASSLKWNTEAFF.

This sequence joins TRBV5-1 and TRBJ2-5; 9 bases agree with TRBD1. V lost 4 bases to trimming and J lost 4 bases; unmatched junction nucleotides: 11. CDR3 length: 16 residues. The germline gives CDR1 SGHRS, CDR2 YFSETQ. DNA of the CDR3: TGCGCCAGCAGCCCGGCGGGACAGGGTAACGTAGAGACCCAGTACTTC. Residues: CASSPAGQGNVETQYF.

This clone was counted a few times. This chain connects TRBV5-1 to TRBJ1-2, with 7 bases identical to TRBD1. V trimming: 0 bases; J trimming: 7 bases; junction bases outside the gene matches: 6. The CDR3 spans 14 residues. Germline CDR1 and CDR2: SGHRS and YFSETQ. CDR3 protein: CASSLATGLGGYTF. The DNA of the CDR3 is TGCGCCAGCAGCTTGGCGACAGGGCTTGGTGGCTACACCTTC.

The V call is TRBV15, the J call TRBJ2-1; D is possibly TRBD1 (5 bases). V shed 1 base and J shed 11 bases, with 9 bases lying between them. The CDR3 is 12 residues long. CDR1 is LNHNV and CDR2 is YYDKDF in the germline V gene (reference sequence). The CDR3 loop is CATSRVAGQQFF. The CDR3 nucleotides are TGTGCCACCAGCAGAGTGGCAGGGCAGCAGTTCTTC.

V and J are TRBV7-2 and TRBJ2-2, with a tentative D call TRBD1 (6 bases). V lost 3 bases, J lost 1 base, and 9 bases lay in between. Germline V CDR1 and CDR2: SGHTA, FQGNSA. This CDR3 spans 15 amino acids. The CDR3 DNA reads TGTGCCAGCAGCTTCACGGGACAGAACACCGGGGAGCTGTTTTTT. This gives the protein CASSFTGQNTGELFF.

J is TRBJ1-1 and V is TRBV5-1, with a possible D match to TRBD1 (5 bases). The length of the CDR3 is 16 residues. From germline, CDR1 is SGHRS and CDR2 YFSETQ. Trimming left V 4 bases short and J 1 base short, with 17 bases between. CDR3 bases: TGCGCCAGCAGCATTCTTGTCGGGGGTCAGAACACTGAAGCTTTCTTT. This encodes CASSILVGGQNTEAFF.

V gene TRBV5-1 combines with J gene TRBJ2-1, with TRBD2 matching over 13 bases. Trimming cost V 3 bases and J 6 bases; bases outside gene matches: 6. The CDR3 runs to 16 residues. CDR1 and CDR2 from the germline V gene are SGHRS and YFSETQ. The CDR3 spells CASSSMGLAGINEQFF. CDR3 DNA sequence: TGCGCCAGCAGCTCGATGGGACTAGCGGGGATCAATGAGCAGTTCTTC.

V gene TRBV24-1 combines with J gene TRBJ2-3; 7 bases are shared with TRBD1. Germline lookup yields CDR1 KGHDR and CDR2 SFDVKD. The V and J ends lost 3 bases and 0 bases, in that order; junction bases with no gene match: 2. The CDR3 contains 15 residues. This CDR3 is CATSDLGQSTDTQYF. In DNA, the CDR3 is TGTGCCACCAGTGATCTGGGACAGAGCACAGATACGCAGTATTTT.

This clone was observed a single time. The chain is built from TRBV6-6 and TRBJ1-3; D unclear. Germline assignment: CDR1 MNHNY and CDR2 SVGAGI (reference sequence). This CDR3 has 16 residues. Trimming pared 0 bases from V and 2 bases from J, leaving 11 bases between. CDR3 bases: TGTGCCAGCAGTTACTCGACGCAAGGGCCTGGAAACACCATATATTTT. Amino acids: CASSYSTQGPGNTIYF.

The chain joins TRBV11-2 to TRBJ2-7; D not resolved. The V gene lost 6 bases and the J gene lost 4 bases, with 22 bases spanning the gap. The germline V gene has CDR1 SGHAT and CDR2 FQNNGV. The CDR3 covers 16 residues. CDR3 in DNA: TGTGCCAGCAGTCTTGGCACCGGGCCACCAATTTACGAGCAGTACGTC. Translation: CASSLGTGPPIYEQYV.

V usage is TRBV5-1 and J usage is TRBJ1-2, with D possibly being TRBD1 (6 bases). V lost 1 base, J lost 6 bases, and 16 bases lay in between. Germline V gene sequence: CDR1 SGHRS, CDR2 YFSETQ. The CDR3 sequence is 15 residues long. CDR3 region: CASSLIAGDSNGYTF. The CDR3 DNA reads TGCGCCAGCAGCTTGATAGCAGGGGATTCGAATGGCTACACCTTC.

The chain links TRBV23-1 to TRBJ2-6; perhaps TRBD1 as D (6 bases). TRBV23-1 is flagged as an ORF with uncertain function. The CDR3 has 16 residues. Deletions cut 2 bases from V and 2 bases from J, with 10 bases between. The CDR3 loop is CASSQETGTGANVLTF. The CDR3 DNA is TGCGCCAGCAGTCAAGAAACAGGGACTGGGGCCAACGTCCTGACTTTC.